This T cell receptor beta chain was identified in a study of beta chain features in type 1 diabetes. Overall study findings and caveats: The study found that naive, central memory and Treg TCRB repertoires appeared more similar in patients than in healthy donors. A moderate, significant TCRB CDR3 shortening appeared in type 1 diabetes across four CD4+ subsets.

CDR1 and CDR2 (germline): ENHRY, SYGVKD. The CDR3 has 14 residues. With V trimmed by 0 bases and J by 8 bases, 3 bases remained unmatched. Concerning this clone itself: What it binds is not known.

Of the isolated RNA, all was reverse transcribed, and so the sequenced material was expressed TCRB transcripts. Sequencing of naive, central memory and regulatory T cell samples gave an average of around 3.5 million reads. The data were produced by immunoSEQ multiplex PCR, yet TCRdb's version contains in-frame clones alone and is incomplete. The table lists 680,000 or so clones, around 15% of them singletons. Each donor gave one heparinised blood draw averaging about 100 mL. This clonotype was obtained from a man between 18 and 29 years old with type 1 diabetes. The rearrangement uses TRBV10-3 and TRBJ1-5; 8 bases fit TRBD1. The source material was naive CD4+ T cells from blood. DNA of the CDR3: TGTGCCATCAGTGAGTCGGACAGGGCGGAGCCCCAGCATTTT. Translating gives CAISESDRAEPQHF.